These 25 T cell receptor beta chains came from one sample sequenced in a study of blood T cell repertoires in COVID-19. Sequenced by immunoSEQ multiplex PCR; TCRdb stores in-frame clones only, minus some. The sample has more than 250,000 clones, roughly 80% seen once. The sample was PBMCs or T cells enriched from blood (not recorded which). The source is a man aged 35 to 55 who had been exposed to COVID-19.

CDR3 sequence reads: CASSLGLGQIETQYF. CDR3 sequence (DNA): TGTGCCAGCAGCTTGGGTTTGGGGCAGATAGAGACCCAGTACTTC. The V gene is TRBV5-6, the J gene TRBJ2-5, with D perhaps TRBD1 (5 bases). The CDR3 runs to 15 residues. The V gene lost 0 bases and the J gene lost 4 bases, with 13 bases spanning the gap. Germline V gene data show CDR1 as SGHDT and CDR2 as YYEEEE.

V gene TRBV28 combines with J gene TRBJ1-5; no clear D gene. The germline gives CDR1 MDHEN, CDR2 SYDVKM. The length of the CDR3 is 14 residues. V gave up 2 bases and J gave up 6 bases, with 11 bases separating them. CDR3 loop: CASSLHSVGQPQHF. CDR3 coding DNA: TGTGCCAGCAGTTTACACAGTGTAGGTCAGCCCCAGCATTTT.

The chain recombines TRBV10-3 with TRBJ1-4; TRBD1 matches 9 bases. Per germline, CDR1 ENHRY and CDR2 SYGVKD. CDR3 length: 17 residues. J lost 8 bases, V lost 3 bases, and 13 bases had no gene match. CDR3 sequence: CAISDRGQGFVSEKLFF. DNA of the CDR3: TGTGCCATCAGTGACAGGGGACAGGGATTTGTATCAGAAAAACTGTTTTTT.

V gene TRBV11-3 combines with J gene TRBJ1-1; D is undetermined. V was shortened by 2 bases and J by 6 bases, with 4 bases between the two germline ends. There are 11 residues in the CDR3. Germline loops: CDR1 SGHNT, CDR2 YENEEA. The CDR3 DNA reads as TGTGCCAGCAGCTTACAGGCTGAAGCTTTCTTT. As protein: CASSLQAEAFF.

The chain employs TRBV6-5 and TRBJ1-1; D is possibly TRBD1 (6 bases). V lost 2 bases, J lost 5 bases, and 9 bases lay in between. Germline CDR1 reads MNHEY; CDR2 reads SVGAGI. The CDR3 has 13 residues. The CDR3 protein is CASSYNQGTEAFF. As DNA, the CDR3 is TGTGCCAGCAGTTACAATCAGGGGACTGAAGCTTTCTTT.

The genes are TRBV7-9 and TRBJ2-7; a weak D match, TRBD1 (6 bases). CDR1 and CDR2 from the germline V gene are SEHNR and FQNEAQ (reference sequence). V was trimmed by 7 bases and J by 2 bases, leaving 9 bases between them. The CDR3 runs to 12 residues. The CDR3 protein is CASMQGPYEQYF. The CDR3 DNA follows: TGTGCCAGCATGCAGGGGCCCTACGAGCAGTACTTC.

The chain has TRBV6-4 and TRBJ1-2; no clear D. Trimming took 0 bases from V and 8 from J, leaving 4 bases between them. CDR1 and CDR2 (germline): MRHNA, SNTAGT. The CDR3 has 11 amino acids. CDR3: CASSDSRGYTF. In nucleotides, the CDR3 is TGTGCCAGCAGTGACTCGAGGGGCTACACCTTC.

The chain carries TRBV25-1 and TRBJ1-2; no firm D call. V shed 5 bases and J shed 8 bases, with 9 bases lying between them. The CDR3 is 11 amino acids. Germline V gives CDR1 MGHDK, CDR2 SYGVNS. The CDR3 bases are TGTGCCAGCAGTTTCGGGTACGGCTACACCTTC. Translated, it gives CASSFGYGYTF.

V and J are TRBV25-1 and TRBJ2-7, with D possibly being TRBD2 (5 bases). V lost 8 bases to trimming and J lost 6 bases, with 17 bases between them. CDR3 size: 13 residues. Germline V CDR1 and CDR2: MGHDK, SYGVNS. In nucleotides, the CDR3 is TGTGCCAGCTCCCCGGCGGGCTTTCGCGAGCAGTACTTC. This sequence encodes CASSPAGFREQYF.

This sequence joins TRBV6-5 and TRBJ1-1; 8 nucleotides align to TRBD1. CDR1 is MNHEY and CDR2 is SVGAGI in the germline V gene. There are 14 residues in the CDR3. V shed 10 bases, J shed 8 bases, and the junction held 15 bases outside the gene matches. CDR3 sequence: CATSRDRILIEAFF. The CDR3, as DNA: TGTGCCACCTCCCGGGACAGGATTCTAATCGAAGCTTTCTTT.

The rearrangement links TRBV21-1 to TRBJ1-1; no check of the table's D call, TRBD1, against the DNA was made. TRBV21-1 is shown as a pseudogene. This CDR3 spans 19 amino acids. CDR3 coding DNA: TGTGCCAGCAGCAGACTCTCCGGGACACGGGAATTGTCGTCCCCTGAAGCTTTCTTT. This codes for CASSRLSGTRELSSPEAFF.

This clone was counted only a few times. V gene TRBV7-9 combines with J gene TRBJ2-2, with 7 positions matching TRBD2. The CDR3 runs 16 residues. With 5 bases clipped from V and 5 bases from J, the junction kept 11 bases outside the gene matches. Germline V gene lookup returns CDR1 SEHNR and CDR2 FQNEAQ (reference sequence). The DNA of the CDR3 is TGTGCCAGCAGCAACCTAGCGGCGGGGGTTACCGGGGAGCTGTTTTTT. Translation gives CASSNLAAGVTGELFF.

V and J are TRBV24-1 and TRBJ2-7; 8 bases map to TRBD1. After removal of 7 bases from V and 6 bases from J, the junction contained 7 bases not matched to a gene. Looked up from germline, CDR1 is KGHDR and CDR2 is SFDVKD. CDR3 length: 13 amino acids. This chain's CDR3 is CATSSDRDREQYF. DNA of the CDR3: TGTGCCACCAGCTCGGACAGGGATCGCGAGCAGTACTTC.

This clone was recorded at least ten times. The V and J genes are TRBV24-1 and TRBJ1-3; perhaps TRBD1 as D (5 bases). The CDR3 has 17 amino acids. The germline V and J ends were trimmed by 0 bases and 0 bases, with 11 bases remaining between them. Germline V gene lookup returns CDR1 KGHDR and CDR2 SFDVKD. The CDR3 DNA reads TGTGCCACCAGTGATTTGGGGGCCCGAGACTCTGGAAACACCATATATTTT. It yields the protein CATSDLGARDSGNTIYF.

V gene TRBV11-2 combines with J gene TRBJ1-2; weak D call: TRBD1 (6 bases). With 5 bases removed from V and 7 bases from J, the gap between germline ends came to 14 bases. CDR1 and CDR2 (germline): SGHAT, FQNNGV. This CDR3 is 13 amino acids long. DNA of the CDR3: TGTGCCAGCAGCACGGACAGCCATCTTGGCTACACCTTC. Its protein is CASSTDSHLGYTF.

The CDR3 nucleotides are TGTGCCAGCAGCTTAGGGGCAGTTTACGATGAGCAGTTCTTC. It specifies CASSLGAVYDEQFF. This chain uses TRBV11-2 with TRBJ2-1; D gene ambiguous. V lost 1 base and J lost 8, with 12 bases in between. This CDR3 region has 14 residues. Per the germline V gene, CDR1 is SGHAT and CDR2 is FQNNGV.

The chain joins TRBV11-3 to TRBJ1-6; no reliable D call. Germline CDR1 and CDR2: SGHNT and YENEEA. There are 12 residues in the CDR3. Between the trimmed V and J ends, which lost 3 bases and 9 bases, there was a span of 6 bases. The CDR3 sequence is CASSFGSSPLHF. DNA for the CDR3: TGTGCCAGCAGCTTCGGTAGTTCACCCCTCCACTTT.

CDR3 coding DNA: TGCGCCAGCAGCCAAGAAATAACAGGGGTCGAGCAGTACTTC. Protein: CASSQEITGVEQYF. The V gene is TRBV4-1, the J gene TRBJ2-7, with 7 positions matching TRBD1. CDR1 is MGHRA and CDR2 is YSYEKL in the germline V gene. The V segment lost 0 bases and the J segment 6 bases; nucleotides outside the gene matches: 5. This CDR3 is 14 amino acids long.

The J gene is TRBJ1-1, the V gene TRBV27; D might be TRBD1 (6 bases). The ends were cut back, 9 bases at V and 3 bases at J, with 17 bases in the middle. This CDR3 region has 14 residues. CDR1 and CDR2 from the germline V gene are MNHEY and SMNVEV (reference sequence). CDR3 region: CARLQGAGDTEAFF. For the CDR3, the DNA is TGTGCCAGACTACAGGGTGCGGGCGACACTGAAGCTTTCTTT.

This chain joins TRBV10-2 and TRBJ1-4; D may be TRBD1 (5 bases). Germline CDR1 reads WSHSY; CDR2 reads SAAADI. V was trimmed by 3 bases and J by 13 bases, leaving 9 bases between them. The CDR3 consists of 11 residues. CDR3 loop: CASSDGGGLFF. CDR3 in DNA: TGCGCCAGCAGTGACGGGGGAGGACTGTTTTTT.

The chain employs TRBV11-2 and TRBJ2-7; D gene uncertain. This CDR3 comprises 15 residues. The germline V and J ends were trimmed by 5 bases and 0 bases, with 14 bases remaining between them. The germline CDR1 and CDR2 sequences are SGHAT and FQNNGV. The CDR3: CASSRGYQSSYEQYF. CDR3 nucleotide sequence: TGTGCCAGCAGCCGCGGATACCAAAGCTCCTACGAGCAGTACTTC.

This sequence joins TRBV7-8 and TRBJ2-1; 11 positions agree with TRBD2. The J segment lost 4 bases and the V segment lost 8 bases, leaving 10 bases of the junction unmatched. The V gene's germline CDR1 is SGHVS and CDR2 FQNEAQ. The CDR3 extends over 16 amino acids. CDR3 nucleotide sequence: TGTGCCAGCGGATTTAGCGGGAGGGCGGGGTACAATGAGCAGTTCTTC. Protein product: CASGFSGRAGYNEQFF.

V usage is TRBV10-3 and J usage is TRBJ1-3; D gene uncertain. CDR1 is ENHRY and CDR2 is SYGVKD in the germline V gene. The V end lost 5 bases, the J end lost 2 bases, and 7 bases lay between the germline ends. The CDR3 is 13 residues long. CDR3 nucleotides: TGTGCCATCAGTATAGAAGCTGGAAACACCATATATTTT. This sequence encodes CAISIEAGNTIYF.

The rearrangement joins TRBV6-5 to TRBJ1-5; no firm D call. This CDR3 region has 16 residues. Germline CDR1 reads MNHEY; CDR2 reads SVGAGI. The V gene lost 2 bases and the J gene lost 6 bases, with 17 bases spanning the gap. CDR3 coding DNA: TGTGCCAGCAGTTACAGCGGTCCGGGAGCGGGTCAGCCCCAGCATTTT. It yields the protein CASSYSGPGAGQPQHF.

The V gene is TRBV19, the J gene TRBJ2-1, with D possibly TRBD1 on 6 matching bases. CDR1 and CDR2 (germline): LNHDA, SQIVND (reference sequence). Trimming pared 4 bases from V and 7 bases from J, leaving 17 bases between. CDR3 length: 15 amino acids. The CDR3 is CASSTGPNRVNEQFF. The CDR3 DNA follows: TGTGCCAGTAGTACTGGGCCGAACAGGGTAAATGAGCAGTTCTTC.